A selection of T cell receptor beta chains follows, all from one sample in a study of patients and donors after allogeneic stem cell transplantation. TCRdb ran MiXCR on the RT-PCR reads and lists one entry per CDR3 protein. The profile shows 920,000 or so distinct CDR3 sequences, about 20% of them singletons. Sequenced: blood, either unsorted or a sorted T cell fraction (not recorded which). Receptor source: a human donor who was either an allogeneic HSCT recipient or a stem cell or donor lymphocyte infusion donor (not recorded which). It is not recorded whose cells these are; they may come from a transplant donor. The CDR3 runs from the conserved cysteine through the conserved F or W. Each record gives: clone size, D gene, CDR3 length, J gene, V gene, CDR3 DNA, CDR3 protein. A D gene is named only where the DNA matches it firmly. The size entry is marked missing in some rows and otherwise reads once, few, many or a size class.

clone size: many; D gene: -; CDR3 length: 16; J gene: TRBJ2-2; V gene: TRBV7-3; CDR3 DNA: TGTGCCAGCAGCTTAAATGGTGGGGCGAACACCGGGGAGCTGTTTTTT; CDR3 protein: CASSLNGGANTGELFF
clone size: -; D gene: TRBD1; CDR3 length: 14; J gene: TRBJ2-7; V gene: TRBV10-2; CDR3 DNA: TGCGCCAGCAGGCGACAGGGGGTTCAATACGAGCAGTACTTC; CDR3 protein: CASRRQGVQYEQYF
clone size: few; D gene: -; CDR3 length: 12; J gene: TRBJ2-3; V gene: TRBV7-2; CDR3 DNA: TGTGCCAGCTCACCACCGGTAGATACGCAGTATTTT; CDR3 protein: CASSPPVDTQYF
clone size: once; D gene: -; CDR3 length: 18; J gene: TRBJ2-4; V gene: TRBV27; CDR3 DNA: TGTGCCAGCAGTTTATCCCTGAACAGGGTAAGGGTCAAAAACATTCAGTACTTC; CDR3 protein: CASSLSLNRVRVKNIQYF
clone size: many; D gene: -; CDR3 length: 11; J gene: TRBJ2-3; V gene: TRBV12-3/TRBV12-4; CDR3 DNA: TGTGCCAGCACAACCACAGATACGCAGTATTTT; CDR3 protein: CASTTTDTQYF
clone size: few; D gene: -; CDR3 length: 14; J gene: TRBJ2-7; V gene: TRBV19; CDR3 DNA: TGTGCCAGTAGTGGATGGAGAGAACCGTACGAGCAGTACTTC; CDR3 protein: CASSGWREPYEQYF
clone size: few; D gene: TRBD1; CDR3 length: 17; J gene: TRBJ2-6; V gene: TRBV5-5; CDR3 DNA: TGTGCCAGCAGCTTTGACAGGGGGTTCTCTGGGGCCAACGTCCTGACTTTC; CDR3 protein: CASSFDRGFSGANVLTF
clone size: few; D gene: TRBD2; CDR3 length: 17; J gene: TRBJ2-1; V gene: TRBV9; CDR3 DNA: TGTGCCAGCAGCCTCCGGACTAGCGGGGGTGTTTACAATGAGCAGTTCTTC; CDR3 protein: CASSLRTSGGVYNEQFF
clone size: -; D gene: TRBD2; CDR3 length: 18; J gene: TRBJ2-1; V gene: TRBV6-1; CDR3 DNA: TGTGCCAGCAGCGCACTAGCGGGAACCTCCAGCTCCTACAATGAGCAGTTCTTC; CDR3 protein: CASSALAGTSSSYNEQFF
clone size: -; D gene: -; CDR3 length: 16; J gene: TRBJ2-7; V gene: TRBV6-1; CDR3 DNA: TGTGCCAGCAGTCGATCCGGGACGGATCACTCCTACGAGCAGTACTTC; CDR3 protein: CASSRSGTDHSYEQYF
clone size: -; D gene: TRBD2; CDR3 length: 13; J gene: TRBJ2-1; V gene: TRBV29-1; CDR3 DNA: TGCAGCGTTGGAGGGACTAGATACAATGAGCAGTTCTTC; CDR3 protein: CSVGGTRYNEQFF
clone size: -; D gene: -; CDR3 length: 17; J gene: TRBJ1-1; V gene: TRBV5-1; CDR3 DNA: TGCGCCAGCAGCTCCCCACGTGACAGCACTCCTAACACTGAAGCTTTCTTT; CDR3 protein: CASSSPRDSTPNTEAFF
clone size: -; D gene: TRBD1; CDR3 length: 15; J gene: TRBJ1-1; V gene: TRBV6-1; CDR3 DNA: TGTGCCAGCAGTGTGCAGGGACAGGTGAACACTGAAGCTTTCTTT; CDR3 protein: CASSVQGQVNTEAFF
clone size: few; D gene: -; CDR3 length: 11; J gene: TRBJ2-3; V gene: TRBV6-2/TRBV6-3; CDR3 DNA: TGTGCCAGCAGCCATGCAGATACGCAGTATTTT; CDR3 protein: CASSHADTQYF
clone size: few; D gene: TRBD1; CDR3 length: 16; J gene: TRBJ2-1; V gene: TRBV11-2; CDR3 DNA: TGTGCCAGCAGTCTAGAGGGGGCCAGCTCCTACAATGAGCAGTTCTTC; CDR3 protein: CASSLEGASSYNEQFF
clone size: few; D gene: -; CDR3 length: 15; J gene: TRBJ2-5; V gene: TRBV9; CDR3 DNA: TGTGCCAGCAGCGTAGAGACCGCCATTGGCGAGACCCAGTACTTC; CDR3 protein: CASSVETAIGETQYF
clone size: few; D gene: -; CDR3 length: 10; J gene: TRBJ1-1; V gene: TRBV20-1; CDR3 DNA: TGCAGTGCTAGAAGTAGGGAGGCTTTCTTT; CDR3 protein: CSARSREAFF
clone size: -; D gene: TRBD2; CDR3 length: 14; J gene: TRBJ2-3; V gene: TRBV27; CDR3 DNA: TGTGCCAGCAGTTTATACGAGGGAGGGTACACGCAGTATTTT; CDR3 protein: CASSLYEGGYTQYF
clone size: -; D gene: -; CDR3 length: 15; J gene: TRBJ2-5; V gene: TRBV2; CDR3 DNA: TGTGCCAGCAGCGGTCAGACTGTAACCCTAGAGACCCAGTACTTC; CDR3 protein: CASSGQTVTLETQYF
clone size: few; D gene: TRBD2; CDR3 length: 15; J gene: TRBJ2-1; V gene: TRBV11-1; CDR3 DNA: TGTGCCAGCAGCTGGACTAGCGGGGGAGATCGCGGGCAGTTCTTC; CDR3 protein: CASSWTSGGDRGQFF
clone size: few; D gene: -; CDR3 length: 14; J gene: TRBJ1-1; V gene: TRBV27; CDR3 DNA: TGTGCCAGCAGTTTTCACAGGATGAACACTGAAGCTTTCTTT; CDR3 protein: CASSFHRMNTEAFF
clone size: many; D gene: -; CDR3 length: 14; J gene: TRBJ1-2; V gene: TRBV4-3; CDR3 DNA: TGCGCCAGCAGCCAAGGCAGGGTGGACTATGGCTACACCTTC; CDR3 protein: CASSQGRVDYGYTF
clone size: many; D gene: -; CDR3 length: 15; J gene: TRBJ2-1; V gene: TRBV12-3/TRBV12-4; CDR3 DNA: TGTGCCAGCAGTTTCTCCCAGGTGGTTGACAATGAGCAGTTCTTC; CDR3 protein: CASSFSQVVDNEQFF
clone size: -; D gene: -; CDR3 length: 12; J gene: TRBJ1-2; V gene: TRBV29-1; CDR3 DNA: TGCAGCGTTGAAGGTTCGGGGAAAGGCTACACCTTC; CDR3 protein: CSVEGSGKGYTF
clone size: few; D gene: TRBD1; CDR3 length: 14; J gene: TRBJ2-5; V gene: TRBV10-3; CDR3 DNA: TGTGCCATCAGTTACGGGACAGTCCAAGAGACCCAGTACTTC; CDR3 protein: CAISYGTVQETQYF
clone size: many; D gene: -; CDR3 length: 14; J gene: TRBJ2-7; V gene: TRBV4-2; CDR3 DNA: TGTGCCAGCAGCCAAGATCCTATAGGGATGGAGCAGTACTTC; CDR3 protein: CASSQDPIGMEQYF
clone size: few; D gene: TRBD2; CDR3 length: 19; J gene: TRBJ2-3; V gene: TRBV4-3; CDR3 DNA: TGCGCCAGCAGCCAAGATCCCCTAGCGGGGGGAACCATCACAGATACGCAGTATTTT; CDR3 protein: CASSQDPLAGGTITDTQYF
clone size: -; D gene: -; CDR3 length: 13; J gene: TRBJ1-5; V gene: TRBV12-3/TRBV12-4; CDR3 DNA: TGTGCCAGCAGTTTAGGAAAAGATCAGCCCCAGCATTTT; CDR3 protein: CASSLGKDQPQHF
clone size: few; D gene: TRBD1; CDR3 length: 13; J gene: TRBJ1-1; V gene: TRBV20-1; CDR3 DNA: TGCAGTGCGCTATGGACAGGTACCTTTGAAGCTTTCTTT; CDR3 protein: CSALWTGTFEAFF
clone size: few; D gene: TRBD2; CDR3 length: 16; J gene: TRBJ2-7; V gene: TRBV12-3/TRBV12-4; CDR3 DNA: TGTGCCAGCAGCCCGCGAAGGACTAGCGGGTACTACGAGCAGTACTTC; CDR3 protein: CASSPRRTSGYYEQYF
clone size: -; D gene: -; CDR3 length: 14; J gene: TRBJ2-1; V gene: TRBV5-1; CDR3 DNA: TGCGCCAGCAGCTTACGGCGGGATTACAATGAGCAGTTCTTC; CDR3 protein: CASSLRRDYNEQFF
clone size: -; D gene: TRBD1; CDR3 length: 15; J gene: TRBJ2-7; V gene: TRBV6-5; CDR3 DNA: TGTGCCAGCAGTTACTCGACAGGGAGCTCCTACGAGCAGTACTTC; CDR3 protein: CASSYSTGSSYEQYF
clone size: few; D gene: -; CDR3 length: 13; J gene: TRBJ1-2; V gene: TRBV12-3/TRBV12-4; CDR3 DNA: TGTGCCAGCACCCTCAGAGGGGGCTATGGCTACACCTTC; CDR3 protein: CASTLRGGYGYTF
clone size: few; D gene: TRBD2; CDR3 length: 15; J gene: TRBJ2-7; V gene: TRBV5-8; CDR3 DNA: TGTGCCAGCAGCCTCATAGGACTAGCGGGAGGCGAGCAGTACTTC; CDR3 protein: CASSLIGLAGGEQYF
clone size: -; D gene: TRBD1; CDR3 length: 14; J gene: TRBJ2-7; V gene: TRBV20-1; CDR3 DNA: TGCAGTGCTAGACGCGGGACAGGGGGCCACGAGCAGTACTTC; CDR3 protein: CSARRGTGGHEQYF
clone size: -; D gene: TRBD2; CDR3 length: 16; J gene: TRBJ2-7; V gene: TRBV9; CDR3 DNA: TGTGCCAGCAGCGTGGGACTAGCGGGAGGGCCACATGAGCAGTACTTC; CDR3 protein: CASSVGLAGGPHEQYF
clone size: -; D gene: -; CDR3 length: 15; J gene: TRBJ2-5; V gene: TRBV11-3; CDR3 DNA: TGTGCCAGCAGCTTAAGGTGGTCTACCCAAGAGACCCAGTACTTC; CDR3 protein: CASSLRWSTQETQYF
clone size: -; D gene: -; CDR3 length: 13; J gene: TRBJ2-7; V gene: TRBV4-3; CDR3 DNA: TGCGCCAGCAGCCAAGGAGGCTCCCACGAGCAGTACTTC; CDR3 protein: CASSQGGSHEQYF
clone size: -; D gene: TRBD2; CDR3 length: 17; J gene: TRBJ2-2; V gene: TRBV9; CDR3 DNA: TGTGCCAGCAGCGTAGGGGTAGCGGGAGGGCTAGGCGGGGAGCTGTTTTTT; CDR3 protein: CASSVGVAGGLGGELFF
clone size: -; D gene: -; CDR3 length: 16; J gene: TRBJ1-4; V gene: TRBV6-1; CDR3 DNA: TGTGCCAGCAGTGAATTCGCCGGGACATTAAGAGAAAAACTGTTTTTT; CDR3 protein: CASSEFAGTLREKLFF
clone size: few; D gene: -; CDR3 length: 13; J gene: TRBJ1-2; V gene: TRBV20-1; CDR3 DNA: TGCAGTGCGGGGACCTTGGAATTGGGGGGCTACACCTTC; CDR3 protein: CSAGTLELGGYTF
clone size: few; D gene: TRBD1; CDR3 length: 16; J gene: TRBJ2-2; V gene: TRBV5-6; CDR3 DNA: TGTGCCAGCAGCCCTAGACAGGGTCGTAACACCGGGGAGCTGTTTTTT; CDR3 protein: CASSPRQGRNTGELFF
clone size: -; D gene: TRBD2; CDR3 length: 17; J gene: TRBJ2-7; V gene: TRBV6-5; CDR3 DNA: TGTGCCAGCAGTTACTCTGGGGGAGCGGGAGGGCCCCACGAGCAGTACTTC; CDR3 protein: CASSYSGGAGGPHEQYF
clone size: -; D gene: -; CDR3 length: 14; J gene: TRBJ1-2; V gene: TRBV10-3; CDR3 DNA: TGTGCCATCAGTGAGTTGGGGGTGCGAGGTGGCTACACCTTC; CDR3 protein: CAISELGVRGGYTF
clone size: few; D gene: TRBD1; CDR3 length: 15; J gene: TRBJ2-5; V gene: TRBV12-3/TRBV12-4; CDR3 DNA: TGTGCCAGCAGCCTCACCCAGACAGGGCAAGAGACCCAGTACTTC; CDR3 protein: CASSLTQTGQETQYF
clone size: -; D gene: -; CDR3 length: 12; J gene: TRBJ1-6; V gene: TRBV7-2; CDR3 DNA: TGTGCCAGCAGCTCTACGCGTTCACCCCTCCACTTT; CDR3 protein: CASSSTRSPLHF
clone size: -; D gene: -; CDR3 length: 14; J gene: TRBJ1-1; V gene: TRBV5-6; CDR3 DNA: TGTGCCAGCAGGGTGAGGCAACTGAACACTGAAGCTTTCTTT; CDR3 protein: CASRVRQLNTEAFF
clone size: many; D gene: -; CDR3 length: 15; J gene: TRBJ1-1; V gene: TRBV5-1; CDR3 DNA: TGCGCCAGCAGCAATAGTCCGGGGAAGAACACTGAAGCTTTCTTT; CDR3 protein: CASSNSPGKNTEAFF
clone size: -; D gene: -; CDR3 length: 14; J gene: TRBJ1-1; V gene: TRBV4-1; CDR3 DNA: TGCGCCAGCAGCCAAGACAGGGAGGGATCTGAAGCTTTCTTT; CDR3 protein: CASSQDREGSEAFF
clone size: many; D gene: -; CDR3 length: 16; J gene: TRBJ2-4; V gene: TRBV10-3; CDR3 DNA: TGTGCCATCAGCGAGCGGGACACATTAGCCAAAAACATTCAGTACTTC; CDR3 protein: CAISERDTLAKNIQYF